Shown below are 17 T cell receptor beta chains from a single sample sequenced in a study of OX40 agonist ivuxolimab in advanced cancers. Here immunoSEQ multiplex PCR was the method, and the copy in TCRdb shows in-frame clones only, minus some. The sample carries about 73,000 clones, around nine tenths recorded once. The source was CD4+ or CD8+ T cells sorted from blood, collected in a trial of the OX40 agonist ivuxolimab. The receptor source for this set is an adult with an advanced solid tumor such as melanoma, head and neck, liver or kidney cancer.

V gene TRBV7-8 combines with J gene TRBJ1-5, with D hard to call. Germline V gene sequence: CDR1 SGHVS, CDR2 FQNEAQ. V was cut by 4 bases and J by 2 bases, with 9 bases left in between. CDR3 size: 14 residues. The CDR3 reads CASSSPMGNQPQHF. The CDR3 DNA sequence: TGTGCCAGCAGCTCACCTATGGGCAATCAGCCCCAGCATTTT.

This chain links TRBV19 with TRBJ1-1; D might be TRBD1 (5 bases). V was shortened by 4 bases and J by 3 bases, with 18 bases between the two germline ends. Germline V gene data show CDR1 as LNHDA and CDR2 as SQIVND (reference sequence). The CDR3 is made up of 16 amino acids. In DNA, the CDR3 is TGTGCCAGTAGTACCCTCCAAACACGACAGCACACTGAAGCTTTCTTT. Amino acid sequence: CASSTLQTRQHTEAFF.

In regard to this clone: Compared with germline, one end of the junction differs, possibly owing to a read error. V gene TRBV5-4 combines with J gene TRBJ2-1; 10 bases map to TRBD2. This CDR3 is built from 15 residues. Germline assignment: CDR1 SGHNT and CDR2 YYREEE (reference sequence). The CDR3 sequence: CASRVLAGAYHEQFF. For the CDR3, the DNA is TGTGCCAGCAGGGTTCTAGCGGGAGCCTACCATGAGCAGTTCTTC. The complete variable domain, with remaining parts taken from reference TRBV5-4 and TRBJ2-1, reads ETGVTQSPTHLIKTRGQQVTLRCSSQSGHNTVSWYQQALGQGPQFIFQYYREEENGRGNFPPRFSGLQFPNYSSELNVNALELDDSALYLCASRVLAGAYHEQFFGPGTRLTVL.

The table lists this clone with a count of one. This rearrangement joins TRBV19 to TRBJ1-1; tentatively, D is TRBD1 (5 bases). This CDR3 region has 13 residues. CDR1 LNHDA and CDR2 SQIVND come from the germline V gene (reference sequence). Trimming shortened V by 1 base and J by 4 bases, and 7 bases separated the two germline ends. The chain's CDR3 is CASSIAQGTEAFF. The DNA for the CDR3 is TGTGCCAGTAGTATAGCCCAGGGCACTGAAGCTTTCTTT.

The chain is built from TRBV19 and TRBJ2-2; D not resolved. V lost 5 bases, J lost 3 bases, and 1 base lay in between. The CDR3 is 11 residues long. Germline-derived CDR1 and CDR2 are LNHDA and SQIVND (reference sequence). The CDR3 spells CASSDTGELFF. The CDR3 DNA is TGTGCCAGTAGTGACACCGGGGAGCTGTTTTTT.

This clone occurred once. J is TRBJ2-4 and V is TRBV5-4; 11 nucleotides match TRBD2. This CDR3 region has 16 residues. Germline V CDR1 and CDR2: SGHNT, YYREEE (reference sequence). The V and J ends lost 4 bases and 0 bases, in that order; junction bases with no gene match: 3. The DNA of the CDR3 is TGTGCCAGCAGCCTTGGACTAGCGGGAGCCAAAAACATTCAGTACTTC. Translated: CASSLGLAGAKNIQYF.

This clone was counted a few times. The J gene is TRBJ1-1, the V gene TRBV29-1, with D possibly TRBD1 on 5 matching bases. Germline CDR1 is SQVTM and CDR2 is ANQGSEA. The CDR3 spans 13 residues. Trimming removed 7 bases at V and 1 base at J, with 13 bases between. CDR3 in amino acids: CSAGGRGNTEAFF. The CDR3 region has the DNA TGCAGCGCCGGAGGGAGGGGGAACACTGAAGCTTTCTTT.

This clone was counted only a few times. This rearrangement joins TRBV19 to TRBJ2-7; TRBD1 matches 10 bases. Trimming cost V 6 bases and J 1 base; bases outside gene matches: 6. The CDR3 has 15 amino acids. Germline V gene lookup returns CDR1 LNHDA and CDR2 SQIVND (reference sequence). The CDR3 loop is CASSASGQGSYEQYF. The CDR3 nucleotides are TGTGCCAGTAGCGCCTCGGGACAGGGGTCCTACGAGCAGTACTTC.

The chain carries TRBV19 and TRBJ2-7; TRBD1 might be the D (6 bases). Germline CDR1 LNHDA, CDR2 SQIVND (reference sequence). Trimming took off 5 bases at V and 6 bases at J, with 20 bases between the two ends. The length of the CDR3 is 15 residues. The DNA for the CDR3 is TGTGCCAGTAGTCCCCCCGGGACACAGATTGGCGAGCAGTACTTC. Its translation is CASSPPGTQIGEQYF. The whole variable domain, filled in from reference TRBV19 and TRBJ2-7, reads DGGITQSPKYLFRKEGQNVTLSCEQNLNHDAMYWYRQDPGQGLRLIYYSQIVNDFQKGDIAEGYSVSREKKESFPLTVTSAQKNPTAFYLCASSPPGTQIGEQYFGPGTRLTVT.

CDR3 coding DNA: TGCGCCAGCAGCTGGGAAGGACAGGGCTATGGCTACACCTTC. Its translation is CASSWEGQGYGYTF. The chain employs TRBV5-1 and TRBJ1-2; the match to TRBD1 covers 8 bases. Unmatched junction bases numbered 5, after V lost 3 bases and J lost 4 bases. The CDR3 consists of 14 residues. CDR1 and CDR2 (germline): SGHRS, YFSETQ.

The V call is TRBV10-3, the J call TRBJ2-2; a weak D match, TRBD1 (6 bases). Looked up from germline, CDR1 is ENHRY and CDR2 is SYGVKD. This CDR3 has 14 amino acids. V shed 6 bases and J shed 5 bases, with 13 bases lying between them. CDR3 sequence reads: CAIREQGRTGELFF. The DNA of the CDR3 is TGTGCCATCAGGGAACAGGGTAGGACCGGGGAGCTGTTTTTT.

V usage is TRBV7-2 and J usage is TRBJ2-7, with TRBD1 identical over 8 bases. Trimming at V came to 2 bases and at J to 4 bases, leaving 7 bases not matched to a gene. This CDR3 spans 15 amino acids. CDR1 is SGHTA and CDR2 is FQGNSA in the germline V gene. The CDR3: CASSLLGTGIYEQYF. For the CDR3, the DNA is TGTGCCAGCAGCTTATTGGGGACAGGAATATACGAGCAGTACTTC.

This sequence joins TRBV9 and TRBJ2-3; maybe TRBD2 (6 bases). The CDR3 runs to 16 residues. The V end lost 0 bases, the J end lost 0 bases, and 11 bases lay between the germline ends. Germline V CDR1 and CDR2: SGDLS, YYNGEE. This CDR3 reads CASSVGPAGSTDTQYF. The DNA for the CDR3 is TGTGCCAGCAGCGTAGGTCCAGCGGGTAGCACAGATACGCAGTATTTT.

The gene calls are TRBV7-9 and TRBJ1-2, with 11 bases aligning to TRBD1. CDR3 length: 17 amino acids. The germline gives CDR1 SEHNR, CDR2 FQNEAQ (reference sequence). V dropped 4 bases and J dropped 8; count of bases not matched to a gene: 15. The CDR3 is CASSSRLGQGAIRGYTF. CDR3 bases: TGTGCCAGCAGCTCCAGGCTCGGACAGGGGGCGATACGGGGCTACACCTTC.

The CDR3 sequence is CASSQDLRTGLIASEGTQYF. CDR3 in DNA: TGCGCCAGCAGCCAAGATCTTAGGACAGGGCTAATAGCCTCTGAGGGGACCCAGTACTTC. This chain links TRBV4-3 with TRBJ2-5, with TRBD1 identical over 8 bases. Germline trimming cut 0 bases from V and 7 bases from J; bases unmatched to any gene: 22. Germline V CDR1 and CDR2: LGHNA, YSLEER. CDR3 length: 20 residues.

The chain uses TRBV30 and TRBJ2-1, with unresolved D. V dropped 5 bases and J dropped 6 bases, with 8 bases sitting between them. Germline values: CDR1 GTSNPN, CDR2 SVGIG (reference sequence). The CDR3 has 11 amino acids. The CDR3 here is CAWGLSNEQFF. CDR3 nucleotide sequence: TGTGCCTGGGGCCTTTCCAATGAGCAGTTCTTC. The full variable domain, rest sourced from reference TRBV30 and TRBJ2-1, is SQTIHQWPATLVQPVGSPLSLECTVEGTSNPNLYWYRQAAGRGLQLLFYSVGIGQISSEVPQNLSASRPQDRQFILSSKKLLLSDSGFYLCAWGLSNEQFFGPGTRLTVL.

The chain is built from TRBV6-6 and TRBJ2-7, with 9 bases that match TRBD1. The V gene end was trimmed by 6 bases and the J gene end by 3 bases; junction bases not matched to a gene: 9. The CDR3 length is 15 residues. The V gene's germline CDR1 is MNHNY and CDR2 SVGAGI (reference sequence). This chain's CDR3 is CASRTSGTGFYEQYF. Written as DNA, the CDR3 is TGTGCCAGCAGGACTTCCGGGACAGGGTTCTACGAGCAGTACTTC.